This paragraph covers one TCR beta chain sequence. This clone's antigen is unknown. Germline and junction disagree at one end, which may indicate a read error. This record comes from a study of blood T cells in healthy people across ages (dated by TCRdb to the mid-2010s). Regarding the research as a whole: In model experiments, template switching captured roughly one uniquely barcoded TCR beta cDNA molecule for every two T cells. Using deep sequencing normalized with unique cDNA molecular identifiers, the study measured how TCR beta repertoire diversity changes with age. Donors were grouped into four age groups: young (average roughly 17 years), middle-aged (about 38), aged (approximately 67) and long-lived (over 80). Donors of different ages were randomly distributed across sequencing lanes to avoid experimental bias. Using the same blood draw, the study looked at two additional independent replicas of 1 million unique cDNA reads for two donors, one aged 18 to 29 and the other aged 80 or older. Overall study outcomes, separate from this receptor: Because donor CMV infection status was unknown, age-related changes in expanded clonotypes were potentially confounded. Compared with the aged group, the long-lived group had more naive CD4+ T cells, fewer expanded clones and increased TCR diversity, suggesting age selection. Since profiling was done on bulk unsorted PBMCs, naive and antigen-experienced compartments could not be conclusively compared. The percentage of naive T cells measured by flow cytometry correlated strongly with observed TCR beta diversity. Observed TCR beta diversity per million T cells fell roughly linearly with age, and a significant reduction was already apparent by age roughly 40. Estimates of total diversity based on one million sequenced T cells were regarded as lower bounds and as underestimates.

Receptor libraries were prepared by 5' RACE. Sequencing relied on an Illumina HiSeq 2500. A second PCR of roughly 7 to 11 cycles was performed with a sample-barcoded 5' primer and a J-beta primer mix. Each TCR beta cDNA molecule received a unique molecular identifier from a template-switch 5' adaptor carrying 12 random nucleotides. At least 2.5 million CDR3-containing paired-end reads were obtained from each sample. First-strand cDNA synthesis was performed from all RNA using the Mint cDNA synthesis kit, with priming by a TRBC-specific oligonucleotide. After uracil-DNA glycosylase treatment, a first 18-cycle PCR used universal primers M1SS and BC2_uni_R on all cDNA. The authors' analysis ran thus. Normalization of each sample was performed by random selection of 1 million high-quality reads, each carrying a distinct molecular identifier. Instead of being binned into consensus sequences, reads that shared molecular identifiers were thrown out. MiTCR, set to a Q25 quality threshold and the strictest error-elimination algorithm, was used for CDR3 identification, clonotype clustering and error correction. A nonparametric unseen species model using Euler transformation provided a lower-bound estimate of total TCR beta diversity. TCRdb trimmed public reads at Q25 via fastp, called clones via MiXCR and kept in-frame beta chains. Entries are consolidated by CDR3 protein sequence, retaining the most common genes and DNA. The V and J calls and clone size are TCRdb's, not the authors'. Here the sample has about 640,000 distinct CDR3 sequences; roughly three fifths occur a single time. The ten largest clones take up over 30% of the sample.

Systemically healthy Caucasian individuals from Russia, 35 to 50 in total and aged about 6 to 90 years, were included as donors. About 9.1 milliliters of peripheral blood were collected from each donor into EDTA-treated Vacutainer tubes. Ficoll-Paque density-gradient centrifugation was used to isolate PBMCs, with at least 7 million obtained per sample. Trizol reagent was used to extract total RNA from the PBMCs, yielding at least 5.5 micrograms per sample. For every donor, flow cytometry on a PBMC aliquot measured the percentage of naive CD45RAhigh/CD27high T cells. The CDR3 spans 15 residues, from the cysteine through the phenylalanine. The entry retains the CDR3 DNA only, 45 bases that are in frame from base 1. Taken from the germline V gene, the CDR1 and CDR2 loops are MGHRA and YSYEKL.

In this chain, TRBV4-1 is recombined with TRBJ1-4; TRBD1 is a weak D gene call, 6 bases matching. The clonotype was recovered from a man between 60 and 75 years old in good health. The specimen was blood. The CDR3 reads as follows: CASSQGTIDNEKLFF. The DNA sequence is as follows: TGTGCCAGCAGCCAGGGGACAATCGATAATGAAAAACTGTTTTTT.